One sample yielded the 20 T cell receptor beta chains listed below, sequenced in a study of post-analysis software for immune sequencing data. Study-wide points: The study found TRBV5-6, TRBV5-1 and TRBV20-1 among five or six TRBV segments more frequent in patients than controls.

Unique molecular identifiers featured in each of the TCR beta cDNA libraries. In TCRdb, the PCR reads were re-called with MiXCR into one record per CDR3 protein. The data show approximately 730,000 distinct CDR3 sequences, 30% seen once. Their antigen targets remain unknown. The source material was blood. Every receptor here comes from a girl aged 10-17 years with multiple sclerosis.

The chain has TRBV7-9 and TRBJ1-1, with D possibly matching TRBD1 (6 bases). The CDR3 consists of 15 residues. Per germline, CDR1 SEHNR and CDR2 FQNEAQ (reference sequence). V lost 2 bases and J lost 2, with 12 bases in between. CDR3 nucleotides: TGTGCCAGCAGCTTACGTCCCAGGGGAAACACTGAAGCTTTCTTT. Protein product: CASSLRPRGNTEAFF.

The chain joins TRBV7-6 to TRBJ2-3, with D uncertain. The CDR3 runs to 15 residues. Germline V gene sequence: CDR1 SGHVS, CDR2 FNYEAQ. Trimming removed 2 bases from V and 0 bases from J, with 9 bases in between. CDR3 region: CASSLKTTSTDTQYF. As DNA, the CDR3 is TGTGCCAGCAGCTTAAAGACCACTAGCACAGATACGCAGTATTTT.

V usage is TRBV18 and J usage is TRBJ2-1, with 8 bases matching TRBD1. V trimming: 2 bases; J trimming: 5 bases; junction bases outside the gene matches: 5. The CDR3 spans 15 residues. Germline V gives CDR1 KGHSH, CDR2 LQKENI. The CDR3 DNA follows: TGTGCCAGCTCACCAGGGGGACAGGCCAACAATGAGCAGTTCTTC. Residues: CASSPGGQANNEQFF.

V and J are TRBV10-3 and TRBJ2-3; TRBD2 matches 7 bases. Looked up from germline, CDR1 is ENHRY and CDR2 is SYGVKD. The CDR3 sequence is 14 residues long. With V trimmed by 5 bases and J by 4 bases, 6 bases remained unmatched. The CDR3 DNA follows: TGTGCCATCAGTTCCGGACTAGTGGCAGATACGCAGTATTTT. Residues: CAISSGLVADTQYF.

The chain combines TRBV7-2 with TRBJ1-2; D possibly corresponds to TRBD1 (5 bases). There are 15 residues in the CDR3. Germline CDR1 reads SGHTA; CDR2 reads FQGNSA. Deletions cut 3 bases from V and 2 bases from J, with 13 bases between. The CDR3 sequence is CASSLDPGGNYGYTF. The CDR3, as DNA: TGTGCCAGCAGCTTGGATCCCGGGGGGAACTATGGCTACACCTTC.

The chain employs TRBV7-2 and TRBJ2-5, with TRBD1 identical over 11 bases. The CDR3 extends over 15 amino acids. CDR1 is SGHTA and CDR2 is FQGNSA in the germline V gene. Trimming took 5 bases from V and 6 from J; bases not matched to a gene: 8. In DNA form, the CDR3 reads TGTGCCAGCAGCGAACGGGACAGGGGGGGGAAGACCCAGTACTTC. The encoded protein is CASSERDRGGKTQYF.

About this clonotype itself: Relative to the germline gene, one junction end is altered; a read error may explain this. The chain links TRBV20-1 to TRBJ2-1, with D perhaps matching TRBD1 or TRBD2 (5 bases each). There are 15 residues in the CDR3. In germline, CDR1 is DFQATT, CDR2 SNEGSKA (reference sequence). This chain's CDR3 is CGASSGLGAYNEQFF. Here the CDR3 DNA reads TGCGGTGCTAGCTCGGGTTTGGGGGCCTACAATGAGCAGTTCTTC.

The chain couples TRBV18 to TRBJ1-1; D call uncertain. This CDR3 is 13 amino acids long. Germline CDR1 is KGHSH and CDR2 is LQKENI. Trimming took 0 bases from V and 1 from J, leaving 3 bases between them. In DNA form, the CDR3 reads TGTGCCAGCTCACCACCGCCGAACACTGAAGCTTTCTTT. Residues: CASSPPPNTEAFF.

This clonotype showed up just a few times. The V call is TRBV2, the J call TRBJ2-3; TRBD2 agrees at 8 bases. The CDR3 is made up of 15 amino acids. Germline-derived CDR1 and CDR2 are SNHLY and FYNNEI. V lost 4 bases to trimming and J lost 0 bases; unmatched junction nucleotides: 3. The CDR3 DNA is TGTGCCAGCAGTGGGCTAGCGGGCAGCACAGATACGCAGTATTTT. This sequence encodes CASSGLAGSTDTQYF.

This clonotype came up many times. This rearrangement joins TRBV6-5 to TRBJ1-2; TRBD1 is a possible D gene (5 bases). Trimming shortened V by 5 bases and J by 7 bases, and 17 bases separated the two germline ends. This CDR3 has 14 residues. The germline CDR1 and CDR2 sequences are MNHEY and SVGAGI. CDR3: CASSPAGTSLGYTF. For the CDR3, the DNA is TGTGCCAGCAGTCCCGCCGGGACTTCTCTTGGCTACACCTTC.

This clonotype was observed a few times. The CDR3 loop is CASSRQIATNEKLFF. The CDR3 DNA is TGTGCCAGCAGCCGACAGATTGCAACTAATGAAAAACTGTTTTTT. The chain combines TRBV12-3 or TRBV12-4 with TRBJ1-4, with D possibly TRBD1 on 5 matching bases. Trimming took 6 bases from V and 0 from J, leaving 11 bases between them. The CDR3 spans 15 residues.

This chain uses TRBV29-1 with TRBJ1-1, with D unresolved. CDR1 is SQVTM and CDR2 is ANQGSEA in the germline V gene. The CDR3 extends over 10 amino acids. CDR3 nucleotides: TGCAGTTCAGGGAACACTGAAGCTTTCTTT. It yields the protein CSSGNTEAFF.

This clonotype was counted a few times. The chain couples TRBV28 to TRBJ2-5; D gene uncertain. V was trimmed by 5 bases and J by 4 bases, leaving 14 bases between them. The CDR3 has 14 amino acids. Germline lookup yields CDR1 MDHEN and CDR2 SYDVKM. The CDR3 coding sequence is TGTGCCAGCAGTAACACCAGTCCACGAGAGACCCAGTACTTC. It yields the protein CASSNTSPRETQYF.

The CDR3 sequence: CASSQAIGSGGRIEQFF. Here the CDR3 DNA reads TGTGCCAGCAGCCAAGCTATCGGGTCGGGAGGGCGTATTGAGCAGTTCTTC. This sequence joins TRBV14 and TRBJ2-1, with 8 positions matching TRBD2. Germline assignment: CDR1 SGHDN and CDR2 FVKESK. This CDR3 spans 17 amino acids. V gave up 1 base and J gave up 9 bases; unmatched junction bases: 14.

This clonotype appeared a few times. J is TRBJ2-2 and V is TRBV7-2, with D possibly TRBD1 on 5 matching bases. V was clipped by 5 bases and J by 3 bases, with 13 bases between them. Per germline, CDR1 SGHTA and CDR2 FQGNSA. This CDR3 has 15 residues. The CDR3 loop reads CASSPGNQYTGELFF. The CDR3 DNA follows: TGTGCCAGCAGCCCAGGGAATCAGTACACCGGGGAGCTGTTTTTT. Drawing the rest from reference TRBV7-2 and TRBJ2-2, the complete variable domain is GAGVSQSPSNKVTEKGKDVELRCDPISGHTALYWYRQSLGQGLEFLIYFQGNSAPDKSGLPSDRFSAERTGGSVSTLTIQRTQQEDSAVYLCASSPGNQYTGELFFGEGSRLTVL.

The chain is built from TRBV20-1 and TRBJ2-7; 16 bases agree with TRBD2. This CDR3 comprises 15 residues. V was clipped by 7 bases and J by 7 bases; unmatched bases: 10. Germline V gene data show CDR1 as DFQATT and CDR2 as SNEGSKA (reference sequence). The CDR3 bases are TGCAGTGTTTTGGGACTAGCGGGAGGGCCGGGGGAGCAGTACTTC. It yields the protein CSVLGLAGGPGEQYF.

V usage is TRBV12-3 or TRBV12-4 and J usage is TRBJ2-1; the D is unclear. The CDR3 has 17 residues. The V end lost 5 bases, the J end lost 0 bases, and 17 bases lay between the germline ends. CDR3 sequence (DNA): TGTGCCAGCAGTAGACGGCAAATACAGCTCTCCTACAATGAGCAGTTCTTC. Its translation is CASSRRQIQLSYNEQFF.

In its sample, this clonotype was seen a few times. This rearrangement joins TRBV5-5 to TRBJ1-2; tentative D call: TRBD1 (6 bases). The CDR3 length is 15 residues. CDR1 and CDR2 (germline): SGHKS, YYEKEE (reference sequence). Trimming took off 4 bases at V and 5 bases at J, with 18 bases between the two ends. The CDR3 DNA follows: TGTGCCAGCAGCACCACCCACGGGACACCTTATGGCTACACCTTC. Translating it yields CASSTTHGTPYGYTF.

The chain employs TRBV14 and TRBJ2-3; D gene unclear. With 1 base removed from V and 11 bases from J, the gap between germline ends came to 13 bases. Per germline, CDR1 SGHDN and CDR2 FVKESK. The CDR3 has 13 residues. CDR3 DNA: TGTGCCAGCAGCCAAGTAGACCTCACCCAGCAGTATTTT. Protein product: CASSQVDLTQQYF.

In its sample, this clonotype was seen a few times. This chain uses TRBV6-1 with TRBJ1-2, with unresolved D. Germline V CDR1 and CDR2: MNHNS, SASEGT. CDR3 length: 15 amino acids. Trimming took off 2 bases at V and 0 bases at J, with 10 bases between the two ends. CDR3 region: CASSELSGPNYGYTF. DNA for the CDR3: TGTGCCAGCAGTGAACTTTCCGGGCCTAACTATGGCTACACCTTC.